A single sample gave rise to the 26 T cell receptor beta chains below, sequenced in a study of blood T cell repertoires in COVID-19 (TCRdb year 2020). The library was prepared using the immunoSEQ multiplex PCR assay. TCRdb holds this immuneACCESS table with in-frame rearrangements only. Some clones are missing; in checked studies, unresolved V genes explain under half, and the rest has no known cause. The sample table lists about 210,000 clones, 81% of them with a count of one. The ten largest clones represent just under 9% of the sample. Sequencing was done on a sample of PBMCs or T cells enriched from blood (not recorded which). These receptor sequences come from a woman aged 45-65 years with acute COVID-19.

This chain joins TRBV27 and TRBJ2-7, with 7 bases that match TRBD1. Unmatched junction bases numbered 9, after V lost 10 bases and J lost 3 bases. The CDR3 consists of 13 residues. Germline V gene lookup returns CDR1 MNHEY and CDR2 SMNVEV (reference sequence). For the CDR3, the DNA is TGTGCCATTGGTCCGGGACAGAACTACGAGCAGTACTTC. This sequence encodes CAIGPGQNYEQYF.

This clone appeared a single time. The J gene is TRBJ2-1, the V gene TRBV3-1 (or the pseudogene TRBV3-2); 10 nucleotides align to TRBD2. Losses at the gene ends were 4 bases for V and 8 bases for J; bases not matched to a gene: 5. The CDR3 sequence is 14 residues long. CDR1 is LGHDT, CDR2 YNNKEL, per germline (reference sequence). The CDR3 spells CASSPRTSGYEQFF. For the CDR3, the DNA is TGTGCCAGCAGCCCCAGGACTAGCGGTTATGAGCAGTTCTTC.

V usage is TRBV27 and J usage is TRBJ2-3, with D unclear. With 8 bases removed from V and 2 bases from J, the gap between germline ends came to 8 bases. Germline assignment: CDR1 MNHEY and CDR2 SMNVEV (reference sequence). CDR3 length equals 12 residues. The CDR3 is CASRRHTDTQYF. The CDR3 DNA follows: TGTGCCAGCCGTCGACACACAGATACGCAGTATTTT.

The V gene is TRBV5-1, the J gene TRBJ2-1, with D perhaps TRBD2 (5 bases). CDR3 length: 15 amino acids. CDR1 SGHRS and CDR2 YFSETQ come from the germline V gene. The V end lost 5 bases, the J end lost 0 bases, and 12 bases lay between the germline ends. CDR3 residues: CASRLAYNSYNEQFF. DNA for the CDR3: TGCGCCAGCAGATTAGCGTATAACTCCTACAATGAGCAGTTCTTC.

This chain connects TRBV7-2 to TRBJ1-6; D ambiguous. The germline V and J ends were trimmed by 1 base and 2 bases, with 6 bases remaining between them. The CDR3 is 15 amino acids. Germline V lookup: CDR1 SGHTA, CDR2 FQGNSA. The CDR3 here is CASSLDSAYNSPLHF. CDR3 coding DNA: TGTGCCAGCAGCTTAGACAGTGCCTATAATTCACCCCTCCACTTT.

This clone appeared a few times. This chain connects TRBV19 to TRBJ2-5, with 10 bases fitting TRBD2. Trimming took 1 base from V and 5 from J; bases not matched to a gene: 4. CDR3 length: 15 residues. Germline V CDR1 and CDR2: LNHDA, SQIVND (reference sequence). CDR3 residues: CASSIGGTSDETQYF. CDR3 DNA sequence: TGTGCCAGTAGTATAGGAGGGACTAGCGACGAGACCCAGTACTTC.

CDR3 loop: CASSYARTGGSEQYF. The CDR3 bases are TGTGCCAGCAGTTACGCCCGGACAGGGGGCTCCGAGCAGTACTTC. The chain uses TRBV6-2 or TRBV6-3 and TRBJ2-7; 11 positions agree with TRBD1. The CDR3 runs 15 residues. The germline CDR1 and CDR2 sequences are MNHEY and SVGEGT. V shed 2 bases, J shed 6 bases, and the junction held 6 bases outside the gene matches.

This clone has a single count. The chain couples TRBV5-1 to TRBJ2-5; 9 bases are shared with TRBD1. Germline V gives CDR1 SGHRS, CDR2 YFSETQ. V was clipped by 4 bases and J by 2 bases; unmatched bases: 9. The CDR3 is 16 residues long. This chain's CDR3 is CASSPYSGQGQETQYF. CDR3 nucleotide sequence: TGCGCCAGCAGCCCGTACTCCGGACAGGGGCAAGAGACCCAGTACTTC.

The V gene is TRBV28, the J gene TRBJ1-2; D gene unclear. Trimming took 3 bases from V and 2 from J, leaving 7 bases between them. Germline-derived CDR1 and CDR2 are MDHEN and SYDVKM. The CDR3 loop spans 13 amino acids. The CDR3 loop reads CASSFAANYGYTF. In nucleotides, the CDR3 is TGTGCCAGCAGTTTCGCGGCAAACTATGGCTACACCTTC.

This chain links TRBV18 with TRBJ2-2, with D unresolved. V lost 3 bases, J lost 0 bases, and 8 bases lay in between. Germline V gene data show CDR1 as KGHSH and CDR2 as LQKENI. The CDR3 is 15 residues long. The CDR3 DNA follows: TGTGCCAGCTCACCCCGCGTAGCGAACACCGGGGAGCTGTTTTTT. It yields the protein CASSPRVANTGELFF.

This chain connects TRBV4-3 to TRBJ1-5; D is ambiguous. The CDR3 contains 15 residues. CDR1 LGHNA and CDR2 YSLEER come from the germline V gene. Trimming cost V 0 bases and J 0 bases, with 6 bases left between them. CDR3 region: CASSQDGDSNQPQHF. The CDR3 DNA is TGCGCCAGCAGCCAAGACGGAGATAGCAATCAGCCCCAGCATTTT.

This chain links TRBV5-1 with TRBJ1-4; D is perhaps TRBD1 (5 bases). Germline CDR1 SGHRS, CDR2 YFSETQ. CDR3 length equals 16 residues. The V end lost 0 bases, the J end lost 4 bases, and 13 bases lay between the germline ends. CDR3: CASSLELGGNNEKLFF. The CDR3 DNA sequence: TGCGCCAGCAGCTTGGAACTTGGGGGGAATAATGAAAAACTGTTTTTT.

The CDR3 coding sequence is TGTGCCAGTAGTAGAAATACAGGTAGCACAGATACGCAGTATTTT. Protein product: CASSRNTGSTDTQYF. The rearrangement links TRBV19 to TRBJ2-3; a possible D gene is TRBD1 (5 bases). Germline CDR1 reads LNHDA; CDR2 reads SQIVND (reference sequence). The CDR3 is 15 amino acids. The V and J ends lost 4 bases and 0 bases respectively, with 11 bases between them.

The sample holds a few counts of this clone. V is TRBV7-8 and J is TRBJ1-1; TRBD1 matches 10 bases. After removal of 5 bases from V and 3 bases from J, the junction contained 21 bases not matched to a gene. Germline V gene sequence: CDR1 SGHVS, CDR2 FQNEAQ. The CDR3 has 20 residues. The CDR3 DNA reads TGTGCCAGCAGCCACTCACGTGGGCTCCTTAGGACAGGGGGGGACACTGAAGCTTTCTTT. Protein product: CASSHSRGLLRTGGDTEAFF.

V gene TRBV5-1 combines with J gene TRBJ2-3; 9 bases fit TRBD2. Germline CDR1 reads SGHRS; CDR2 reads YFSETQ. The V segment lost 3 bases and the J segment 2 bases; nucleotides outside the gene matches: 7. This CDR3 is built from 16 residues. In DNA form, the CDR3 reads TGCGCCAGCAGCTGGATTAGCGGGAGCCCCACAGATACGCAGTATTTT. Protein product: CASSWISGSPTDTQYF.

The chain employs TRBV14 and TRBJ2-7, with 10 bases that match TRBD1. CDR3 size: 14 residues. Germline V CDR1 and CDR2: SGHDN, FVKESK. The V and J ends lost 6 bases and 6 bases, in that order; junction bases with no gene match: 8. The chain's CDR3 is CASSLWTGGGEQYF. The CDR3 DNA reads TGTGCCAGCAGTTTGTGGACAGGGGGAGGCGAGCAGTACTTC.

This CDR3 reads CASSQGLANEKLFF. The CDR3, as DNA: TGCGCCAGCAGCCAAGGACTGGCCAATGAAAAACTGTTTTTT. V is TRBV4-3 and J is TRBJ1-4; no clear D. The CDR3 runs 14 residues. Deletions cut 1 base from V and 5 bases from J, with 8 bases between. Germline-derived CDR1 and CDR2 are LGHNA and YSLEER.

V and J are TRBV2 and TRBJ2-2; TRBD2 might be the D (5 bases). The CDR3 is 14 amino acids. Per germline, CDR1 SNHLY and CDR2 FYNNEI. Trimming stripped 4 bases from V and 1 base from J, with 7 bases between. The DNA of the CDR3 is TGTGCCAGCAGTGCACGGGGGAACACCGGGGAGCTGTTTTTT. Amino acid sequence: CASSARGNTGELFF. The full variable domain, completed using reference TRBV2 and TRBJ2-2, is EPEVTQTPSHQVTQMGQEVILRCVPISNHLYFYWYRQILGQKVEFLVSFYNNEISEKSEIFDDQFSVERPDGSNFTLKIRSTKLEDSAMYFCASSARGNTGELFFGEGSRLTVL.

The chain couples TRBV7-3 to TRBJ2-2; 14 positions agree with TRBD2. Germline loops: CDR1 SGHTA, CDR2 FQGTGA. The trim removed 4 bases at V and 1 base at J, leaving 8 bases unmatched. The CDR3 has 19 residues. The DNA for the CDR3 is TGTGCCAGCAGCTCGCGCGGGACTAGCGGGAGAGTGAACACCGGGGAGCTGTTTTTT. Residues: CASSSRGTSGRVNTGELFF.

As concerns this clone: Other nucleotide sequences in the sample specify the same CDR3. The chain has TRBV12-3 or TRBV12-4 and TRBJ1-6; weak D call: TRBD1 (5 bases). The CDR3 has 13 amino acids. V lost 5 bases and J 7 bases, leaving 9 bases between the germline ends. The CDR3 loop reads CASSVTGNSPLHF. CDR3 nucleotide sequence: TGTGCCAGCAGTGTTACAGGCAATTCACCCCTCCACTTT.

The rearrangement uses TRBV19 and TRBJ2-2, with 7 bases aligning to TRBD1. V dropped 3 bases and J dropped 6; count of bases not matched to a gene: 4. The CDR3 extends over 14 amino acids. Per germline, CDR1 LNHDA and CDR2 SQIVND (reference sequence). CDR3: CASSMGQSAGELFF. The CDR3 bases are TGTGCCAGTAGTATGGGACAGTCCGCCGGGGAGCTGTTTTTT.

V is TRBV3-1 (or the pseudogene TRBV3-2) and J is TRBJ2-7; perhaps TRBD1 as D (5 bases). Germline CDR1 reads LGHDT; CDR2 reads YNNKEL (reference sequence). The V gene lost 4 bases and the J gene lost 1 base, with 14 bases spanning the gap. This CDR3 is 15 amino acids long. CDR3 region: CASSRTPKGSYEQYF. The CDR3 DNA reads TGTGCCAGCAGCCGGACCCCAAAGGGGTCCTACGAGCAGTACTTC.

The rearrangement uses TRBV24-1 and TRBJ2-1, with a tentative D call TRBD2 (5 bases). This CDR3 comprises 15 residues. Deletions cut 5 bases from V and 3 bases from J, with 13 bases between. Germline values: CDR1 KGHDR, CDR2 SFDVKD. CDR3 residues: CATSGLSAGYNEQFF. For the CDR3, the DNA is TGTGCCACCAGTGGACTTAGCGCTGGCTACAATGAGCAGTTCTTC.

The rearrangement links TRBV5-5 to TRBJ2-5; possible D gene TRBD2, 5 bases. Germline V CDR1 and CDR2: SGHKS, YYEKEE (reference sequence). There are 15 residues in the CDR3. V shed 4 bases and J shed 1 base, with 14 bases lying between them. Written as DNA, the CDR3 is TGTGCCAGCAGCGGAGTTGGGAGTATCCAAGAGACCCAGTACTTC. Amino acid sequence: CASSGVGSIQETQYF.

V and J are TRBV19 and TRBJ2-7; D is perhaps TRBD1 (6 bases). This CDR3 comprises 12 residues. CDR1 LNHDA and CDR2 SQIVND come from the germline V gene (reference sequence). The V gene lost 8 bases and the J gene lost 3 bases, with 11 bases spanning the gap. The CDR3 region has the DNA TGTGCCAGTCAGGGGATGAACTACGAGCAGTACTTC. It yields the protein CASQGMNYEQYF.

This clone was counted a few times. The V and J genes are TRBV28 and TRBJ1-6; possible D gene TRBD1, 6 bases. CDR1 MDHEN and CDR2 SYDVKM come from the germline V gene. Trimming removed 5 bases from V and 9 bases from J, with 20 bases in between. The CDR3 runs 16 residues. DNA of the CDR3: TGTGCCAGCAGTCCCGCGGGGGGGGCGCATGGTTCACCCCTCCACTTT. It is translated as CASSPAGGAHGSPLHF.